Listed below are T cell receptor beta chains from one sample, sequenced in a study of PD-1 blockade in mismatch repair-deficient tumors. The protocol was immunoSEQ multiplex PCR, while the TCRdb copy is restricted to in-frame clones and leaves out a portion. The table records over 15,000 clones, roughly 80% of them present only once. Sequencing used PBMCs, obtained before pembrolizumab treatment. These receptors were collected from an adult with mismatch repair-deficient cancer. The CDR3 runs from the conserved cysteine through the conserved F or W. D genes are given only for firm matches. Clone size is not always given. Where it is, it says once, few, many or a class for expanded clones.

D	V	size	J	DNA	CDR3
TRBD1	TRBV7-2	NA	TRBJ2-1	TGTGCCAGCAGCCCCCGCAGGGGGCTTGAGCAGTTCTTC	CASSPRRGLEQFF
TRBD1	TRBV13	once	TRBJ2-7	TGTGCCAGCAGCTTAGGCCCTCCGGACAGGGCCAACGAGCAGTACTTC	CASSLGPPDRANEQYF
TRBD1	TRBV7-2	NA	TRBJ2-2	TGTGCCAGCAGCCCCCTGGGCGGACAGGGGGCGCGAACCGGGGAGCTGTTTTTT	CASSPLGGQGARTGELFF
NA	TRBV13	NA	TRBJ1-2	TGTGCCAGCGGACCGGGGGGTAGAGGCTACACCTTC	CASGPGGRGYTF
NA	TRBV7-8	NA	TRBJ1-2	TGTGCCAGCAGCTTAGCGAGGGGGGGCTATGGCTACACCTTC	CASSLARGGYGYTF
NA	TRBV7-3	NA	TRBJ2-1	TGTGCCAGCAGCTTACGGCCGAGCTCCTACAATGAGCAGTTCTTC	CASSLRPSSYNEQFF
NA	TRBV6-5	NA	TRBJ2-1	TGTGCCAGCAGTTACTCCGGTGGTGAGCAGTTCTTC	CASSYSGGEQFF
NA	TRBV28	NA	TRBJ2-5	TGTGCCAGCAGTCCCCCCCCAGCGGGCATCCAAGAGACCCAGTACTTC	CASSPPPAGIQETQYF
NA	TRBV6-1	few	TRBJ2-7	TGTGCCAGCAGGGGGGACACTAGGAGCTCCTACGAGCAGTACTTC	CASRGDTRSSYEQYF
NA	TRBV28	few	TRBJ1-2	TGTGCCAGCAGTTTTACCTATGGCTACACCTTC	CASSFTYGYTF
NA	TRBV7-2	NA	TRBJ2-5	TGTGCCAGCAGCCGCGGGGGCACCCAAGAGACCCAGTACTTC	CASSRGGTQETQYF
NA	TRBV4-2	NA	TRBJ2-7	TGTGCCAGCAGCCAGTCCGGAGGGCCCGCCTACGAGCAGTACTTC	CASSQSGGPAYEQYF
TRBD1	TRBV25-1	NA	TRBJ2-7	TGTGCCAGCAGCACCAGGGGGGAGCAGTACTTC	CASSTRGEQYF
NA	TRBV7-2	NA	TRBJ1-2	TGTGCCAGCAGCTCAGGGTCAGGGTCCGGCTACACCTTC	CASSSGSGSGYTF
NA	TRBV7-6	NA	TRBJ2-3	TGTGCCAGCAGTGGCCACGCCGGAGATACGCAGTATTTT	CASSGHAGDTQYF
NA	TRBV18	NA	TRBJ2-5	TGTGCCAGCTCACCACCGGGGGTCCTAAAAGAGACCCAGTACTTC	CASSPPGVLKETQYF
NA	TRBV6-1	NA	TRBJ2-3	TGTGCCAGCAGTGATCCTGGGACCGGGGATACGCAGTATTTT	CASSDPGTGDTQYF
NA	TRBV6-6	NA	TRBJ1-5	TGTGCCAGCAGTCCCCAGGGAAATCAGCCCCAGCATTTT	CASSPQGNQPQHF
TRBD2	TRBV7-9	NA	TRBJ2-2	TGTGCCAGCAGCGTAGCGGGAGGGACCGGGGAGCTGTTTTTT	CASSVAGGTGELFF
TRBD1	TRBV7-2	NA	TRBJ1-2	TGTGCCAGCAGCTTAGGGGACAGCCACTATGGCTACACCTTC	CASSLGDSHYGYTF
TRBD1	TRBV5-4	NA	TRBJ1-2	TGTGCCAGCAGCGAGTATTTAAGTGAGGACAGGGGAGGGTATGGCTACACCTTC	CASSEYLSEDRGGYGYTF
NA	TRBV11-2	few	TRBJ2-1	TGTGCCAGCAGCCCATCCCCCTCGGGGGCCTATAATGAGCAGTTCTTC	CASSPSPSGAYNEQFF
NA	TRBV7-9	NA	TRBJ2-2	TGTGCCAGCAGTCAAGACAGTGACACCGGGGAGCTGTTTTTT	CASSQDSDTGELFF
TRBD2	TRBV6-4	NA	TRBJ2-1	TGTGCCAGCAGTCAAGGAACGGGCGGGAGCAATGAGCAGTTCTTC	CASSQGTGGSNEQFF
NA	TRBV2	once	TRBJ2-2	TGTGCCAGCAGTGGGGTCGCGGGAACCGGGGAGCTGTTTTTT	CASSGVAGTGELFF
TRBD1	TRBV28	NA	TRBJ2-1	TGTGCCAGCAGCCTATGGACAGGGAAGCATAATGAGCAGTTCTTC	CASSLWTGKHNEQFF
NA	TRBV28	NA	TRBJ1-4	TGTGCCAGCAGTTTATCGCAGGGCTTAGAAAAACTGTTTTTT	CASSLSQGLEKLFF
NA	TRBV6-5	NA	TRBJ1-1	TGTGCCAGCAGTTTTAACTTAAGGTCCCCTGAAGCTTTCTTT	CASSFNLRSPEAFF
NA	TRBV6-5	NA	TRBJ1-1	TGTGCCAGCAGTTTGTTGCCGCGCACTGAAGCTTTCTTT	CASSLLPRTEAFF
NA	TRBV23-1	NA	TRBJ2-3	TGCGCCAGCAGTCCGACCCGTGACCTGTTATCTAGCACAGATACGCAGTATTTT	CASSPTRDLLSSTDTQYF
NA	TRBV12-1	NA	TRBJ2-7	TGTGCCAGCAGCTTTGCTTTGGGGCCCGCCTACGAGCAGTACTTC	CASSFALGPAYEQYF
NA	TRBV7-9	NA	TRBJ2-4	TGTGCCAGCAGCTTAGATTCCAAGAACATTCAGTACTTC	CASSLDSKNIQYF
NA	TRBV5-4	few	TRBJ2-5	TGTGCCAGCAGCTCTGGGGGCACCCAAGAGACCCAGTACTTC	CASSSGGTQETQYF
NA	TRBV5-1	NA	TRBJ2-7	TGCGCCAGCAGCTTGGCCGAGACTGCGGGGTCCGAGCAGTACTTC	CASSLAETAGSEQYF
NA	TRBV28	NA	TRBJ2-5	TGTGCCAGCAGGATCGGGCAGGGTGTGACCCAGTACTTC	CASRIGQGVTQYF